This T cell receptor (beta chain) is drawn from a study of blood T cell repertoires in COVID-19. Study-level information: Material from acute and convalescent COVID-19 was sourced from the United States, Italy and Spain. T cells, B-cell-depleted T cells, or PBMCs supplied cDNA or gDNA.

Germline V CDR1 and CDR2: SGHTA, FQGTGA. V lost 2 bases and J 8 bases, leaving 16 bases between the germline ends. The CDR3 totals 15 residues. Per the original data handling: Amplification from reference gene primers served as the basis for estimated nucleated cell counts. The data were produced by immunoSEQ multiplex PCR, yet TCRdb's version contains in-frame clones alone and is incomplete. V, J and clone size derive from that table, while D and trimming were established from the DNA sequence. The sample yields more than 85,000 clones, over 70% seen once. Specimen: peripheral blood. The sequence was obtained from a man at least 80 years old with active or convalescent COVID-19. The chain combines TRBV7-3 with TRBJ2-1; perhaps TRBD1 as D (5 bases). The DNA for the CDR3 is TGTGCCAGCAGCTTAGGGCAGCACAGGAACGATGAGCAGTTCTTC. This sequence encodes CASSLGQHRNDEQFF.